These T cell receptor beta chains were read from a single sample in a study of OX40 agonist ivuxolimab in advanced cancers. The protocol was immunoSEQ multiplex PCR, while the TCRdb copy is restricted to in-frame clones and leaves out a portion. Among approximately 100,000 clones listed, approximately 90% were seen once. Sequenced material: CD4+ or CD8+ T cells sorted from blood, taken in a trial of the OX40 agonist ivuxolimab. The receptors here all came from an adult with an advanced solid tumor such as melanoma, head and neck, liver or kidney cancer. Both conserved end residues are part of each CDR3. A D gene is named only where the DNA matches it firmly. Only some rows state a clone size, as once, few, many or a class for expanded clones.

TRBD2	TRBV6-1	.	TRBJ2-3	CASSEARGLAGTDTQYF	TGTGCCAGCAGTGAAGCTAGGGGACTAGCAGGCACAGATACGCAGTATTTT
TRBD2	TRBV7-2	once	TRBJ2-5	CASSSGRGAQETQYF	TGTGCCAGCAGCTCCGGGCGGGGGGCCCAAGAGACCCAGTACTTC
.	TRBV9	few	TRBJ2-7	CASSVEGVGEQYF	TGTGCCAGCAGCGTAGAAGGGGTAGGCGAGCAGTACTTC
TRBD1	TRBV7-8	.	TRBJ1-2	CAAGGSGGNGYTF	TGTGCCGCAGGGGGGTCAGGGGGCAATGGCTACACCTTC
TRBD1	TRBV10-2	.	TRBJ2-1	CASRTGNDNEQFF	TGCGCCAGCCGGACAGGAAACGACAATGAGCAGTTCTTC
.	TRBV7-9	.	TRBJ2-1	CASSLSRIGPNNEQFF	TGTGCCAGCAGCCTTAGCCGTATAGGGCCCAATAATGAGCAGTTCTTC
.	TRBV6-5	.	TRBJ1-5	CASSSTGLGTNQPQHF	TGTGCCAGCAGTTCGACCGGTCTAGGAACCAATCAGCCCCAGCATTTT
.	TRBV5-4	.	TRBJ1-2	CASTLLGWGGYTF	TGTGCCAGCACCCTTTTAGGGTGGGGTGGCTACACCTTC
.	TRBV5-1	.	TRBJ1-2	CASSPQRAGGYTF	TGCGCCAGCAGCCCCCAAAGGGCGGGCGGCTACACCTTC
.	TRBV10-2	.	TRBJ2-7	CASSVLGIYEQYF	TGCGCCAGCAGTGTGTTAGGGATCTACGAGCAGTACTTC
.	TRBV15	.	TRBJ2-7	CATSRGTDPYEQYF	TGTGCCACCAGCAGAGGGACAGATCCCTACGAGCAGTACTTC
.	TRBV19	.	TRBJ2-3	CASSPGRATDTQYF	TGTGCCAGTAGTCCCGGCAGGGCCACAGATACGCAGTATTTT
.	TRBV7-9	.	TRBJ2-5	CASSDQETQYF	TGTGCCAGCAGCGATCAAGAGACCCAGTACTTC
.	TRBV7-9	.	TRBJ2-4	CASSLAGAVAKNIQYF	TGTGCCAGCAGCTTAGCAGGGGCGGTGGCCAAAAACATTCAGTACTTC
.	TRBV7-2	few	TRBJ1-2	CASSLAGEGYGYTF	TGTGCCAGCAGCTTAGCGGGGGAGGGGTACGGCTACACCTTC
.	TRBV27	.	TRBJ2-7	CASKAGVKDEQYF	TGTGCCAGCAAGGCAGGGGTTAAGGACGAGCAGTACTTC
.	TRBV7-2	.	TRBJ1-5	CASSFGGPGPQHF	TGTGCCAGCAGCTTTGGGGGGCCGGGGCCCCAGCATTTT
.	TRBV6-5	few	TRBJ2-1	CASSIQSGALQFF	TGTGCCAGCAGTATCCAATCCGGGGCTTTACAGTTCTTC
TRBD1	TRBV28	.	TRBJ1-5	CASRTGEKSNQPQHF	TGTGCCAGCAGAACAGGGGAAAAGAGCAATCAGCCCCAGCATTTT
TRBD1	TRBV6-1	.	TRBJ2-5	CASRDRDRGLETQYF	TGTGCCAGCAGGGACAGGGACAGGGGGCTGGAGACCCAGTACTTC
.	TRBV4-1	.	TRBJ2-1	CASSQIGTRPYNEQFF	TGCGCCAGCAGCCAAATCGGGACGCGACCATACAATGAGCAGTTCTTC
TRBD1	TRBV4-3	.	TRBJ1-6	CASSQDPTGGRSPLHF	TGCGCCAGCAGCCAAGATCCGACAGGGGGCAGATCACCCCTCCACTTT
.	TRBV29-1	.	TRBJ2-1	CSVSRTEYNEQFF	TGCAGCGTTAGCCGGACAGAGTACAATGAGCAGTTCTTC
TRBD1	TRBV7-2	.	TRBJ1-2	CASSVDRGNYGYTF	TGTGCCAGCAGCGTAGACAGGGGTAACTATGGCTACACCTTC
.	TRBV27	.	TRBJ2-7	CASSPSGLPYEQYF	TGTGCCAGCAGCCCAAGCGGGCTTCCCTACGAGCAGTACTTC
.	TRBV4-3	.	TRBJ1-3	CASSQEGLGNTIYF	TGCGCCAGCAGCCAAGAGGGTCTTGGAAACACCATATATTTT
.	TRBV5-1	.	TRBJ2-7	CASSLTGREQYF	TGCGCCAGCAGCTTGACAGGGCGCGAGCAGTACTTC
TRBD1	TRBV6-1	.	TRBJ1-5	CASGQGIYSNQPQHF	TGTGCCAGCGGACAGGGGATATATAGCAATCAGCCCCAGCATTTT
TRBD2	TRBV2	once	TRBJ2-2	CASRRTSGALVGGELFF	TGTGCCAGCAGAAGGACTAGCGGGGCGTTGGTGGGCGGGGAGCTGTTTTTT
TRBD1	TRBV27	few	TRBJ1-6	CASRLGTGVNSPLHF	TGTGCCAGCAGGCTAGGGACAGGGGTCAATTCACCCCTCCACTTT
.	TRBV5-1	.	TRBJ1-6	CPREGHYNSPLHF	TGCCCTCGGGAAGGACACTATAATTCACCCCTCCACTTT
.	TRBV7-2	.	TRBJ1-2	CASSLETPNYGYTF	TGTGCCAGCAGCTTAGAGACCCCTAACTATGGCTACACCTTC
TRBD2	TRBV7-7	.	TRBJ2-3	CASSLGGGLTDTQYF	TGTGCCAGCAGCTTAGGGGGGGGTCTCACAGATACGCAGTATTTT
.	TRBV6-5	.	TRBJ1-1	CASSSSTGNTEAFF	TGTGCCAGCAGTTCTTCTACAGGGAATACTGAAGCTTTCTTT
TRBD1	TRBV28	once	TRBJ1-2	CASIGTGTYGYTF	TGTGCCAGCATTGGGACAGGTACCTATGGCTACACCTTC
.	TRBV27	.	TRBJ1-5	CASSLVRRSQPQHF	TGTGCCAGCAGTTTGGTGAGAAGGTCGCAGCCCCAGCATTTT
TRBD1	TRBV5-6	.	TRBJ1-6	CASSRRGPGAPLHF	TGTGCCAGCAGCCGCAGGGGGCCCGGGGCACCCCTCCACTTT
.	TRBV30	.	TRBJ1-6	CAWSEAPGSPLHF	TGTGCCTGGAGTGAAGCCCCCGGTTCACCCCTCCACTTT
.	TRBV18	.	TRBJ2-3	CASSHEVPSTDTQYF	TGTGCCAGCTCACACGAAGTCCCCAGCACAGATACGCAGTATTTT
.	TRBV5-6	once	TRBJ1-4	CASSLGLSGGEKLFF	TGTGCCAGCAGCTTGGGACTAAGCGGGGGTGAAAAACTGTTTTTT
.	TRBV7-9	.	TRBJ1-6	CASSRQNSPLHF	TGTGCCAGCAGCCGACAGAATTCACCCCTCCACTTT
.	TRBV7-8	.	TRBJ1-2	CASSLAGADDYGYTF	TGTGCCAGCAGCTTAGCCGGGGCGGATGACTATGGCTACACCTTC
.	TRBV30	.	TRBJ1-2	CAWDGGGYTF	TGTGCCTGGGATGGAGGTGGCTACACCTTC
TRBD2	TRBV2	once	TRBJ2-3	CASKATSGGRTDTQYF	TGTGCCAGCAAAGCTACTAGCGGGGGACGCACAGATACGCAGTATTTT
.	TRBV14	.	TRBJ1-1	CASSQQGRWTEAFF	TGTGCCAGCAGCCAACAGGGTCGTTGGACTGAAGCTTTCTTT